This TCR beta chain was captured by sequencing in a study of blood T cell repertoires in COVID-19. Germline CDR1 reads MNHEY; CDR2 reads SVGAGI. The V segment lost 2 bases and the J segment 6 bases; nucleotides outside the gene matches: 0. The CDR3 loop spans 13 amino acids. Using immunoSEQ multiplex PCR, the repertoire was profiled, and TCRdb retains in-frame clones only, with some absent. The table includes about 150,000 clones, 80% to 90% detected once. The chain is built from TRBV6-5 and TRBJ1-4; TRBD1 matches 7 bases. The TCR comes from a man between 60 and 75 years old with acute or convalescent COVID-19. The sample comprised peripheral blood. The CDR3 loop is CASSYDRDEKLFF. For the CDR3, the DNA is TGTGCCAGCAGTTACGACAGGGATGAAAAACTGTTTTTT.